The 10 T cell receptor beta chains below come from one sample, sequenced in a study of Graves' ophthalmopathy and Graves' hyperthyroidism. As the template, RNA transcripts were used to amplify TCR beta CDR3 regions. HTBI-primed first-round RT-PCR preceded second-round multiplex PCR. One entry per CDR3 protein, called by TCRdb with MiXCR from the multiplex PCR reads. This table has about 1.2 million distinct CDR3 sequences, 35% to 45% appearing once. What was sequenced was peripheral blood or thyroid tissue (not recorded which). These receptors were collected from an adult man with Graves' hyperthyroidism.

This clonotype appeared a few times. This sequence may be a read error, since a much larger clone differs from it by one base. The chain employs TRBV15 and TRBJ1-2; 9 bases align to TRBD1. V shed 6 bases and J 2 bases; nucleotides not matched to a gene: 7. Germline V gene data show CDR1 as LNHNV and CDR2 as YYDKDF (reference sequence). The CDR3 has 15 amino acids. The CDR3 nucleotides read TGTGCCACCAGAAGAAAAACAGGGGGCAACTATGGCTACACCTTC. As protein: CATRRKTGGNYGYTF.

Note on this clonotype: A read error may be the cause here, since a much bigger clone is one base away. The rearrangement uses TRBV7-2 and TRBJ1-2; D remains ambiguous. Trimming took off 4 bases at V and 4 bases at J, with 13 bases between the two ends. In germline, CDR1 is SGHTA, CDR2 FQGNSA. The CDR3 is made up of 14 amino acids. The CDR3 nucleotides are TGTGCCAGCAGCTCAAATGGAGGCGCCTATGGCTACACCTTC. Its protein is CASSSNGGAYGYTF.

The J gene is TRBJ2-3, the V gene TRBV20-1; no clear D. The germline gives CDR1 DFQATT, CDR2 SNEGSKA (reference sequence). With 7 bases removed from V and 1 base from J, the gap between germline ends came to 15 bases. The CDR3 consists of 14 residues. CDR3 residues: CSEQVGLRTDTQYF. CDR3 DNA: TGCAGTGAACAAGTTGGCCTCCGCACAGATACGCAGTATTTT.

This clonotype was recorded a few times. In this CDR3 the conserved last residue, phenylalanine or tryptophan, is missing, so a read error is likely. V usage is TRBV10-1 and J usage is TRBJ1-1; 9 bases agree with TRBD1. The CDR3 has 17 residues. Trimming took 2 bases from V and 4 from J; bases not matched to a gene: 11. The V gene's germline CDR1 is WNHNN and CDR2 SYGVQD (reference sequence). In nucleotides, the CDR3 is TGCGCCAGCAGTGAGGGGCAACAGGGGGCAATGGGCACTGAAGCTTTCCTT. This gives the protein CASSEGQQGAMGTEAFL.

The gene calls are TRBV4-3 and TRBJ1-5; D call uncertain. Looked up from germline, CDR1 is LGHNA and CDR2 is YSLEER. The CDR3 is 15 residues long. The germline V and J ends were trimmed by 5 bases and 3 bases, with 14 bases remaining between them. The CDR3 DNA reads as TGCGCCAGCAGCTATACAATCCAGGCCAATCAGCCCCAGCATTTT. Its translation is CASSYTIQANQPQHF.

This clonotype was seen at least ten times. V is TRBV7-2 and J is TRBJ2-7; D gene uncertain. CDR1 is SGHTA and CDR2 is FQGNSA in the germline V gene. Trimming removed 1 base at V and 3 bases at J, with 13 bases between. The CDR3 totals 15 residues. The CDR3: CASSLEGAGVYEQYF. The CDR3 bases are TGTGCCAGCAGCTTAGAAGGAGCCGGCGTCTACGAGCAGTACTTC.

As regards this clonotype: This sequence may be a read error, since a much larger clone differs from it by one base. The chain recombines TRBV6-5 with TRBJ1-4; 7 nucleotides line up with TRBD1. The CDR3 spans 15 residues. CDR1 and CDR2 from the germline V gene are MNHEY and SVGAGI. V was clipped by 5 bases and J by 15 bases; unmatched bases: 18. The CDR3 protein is CASSEFDRVSSGVFF. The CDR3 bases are TGTGCCAGCAGTGAATTCGACAGGGTCTCGAGTGGAGTGTTTTTT.

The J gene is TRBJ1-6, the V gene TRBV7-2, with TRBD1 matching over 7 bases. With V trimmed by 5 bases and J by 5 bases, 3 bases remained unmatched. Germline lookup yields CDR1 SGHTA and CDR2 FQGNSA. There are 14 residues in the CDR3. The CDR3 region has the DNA TGTGCCAGCAGCGTAGGGACAGATAATTCACCCCTCCACTTT. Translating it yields CASSVGTDNSPLHF. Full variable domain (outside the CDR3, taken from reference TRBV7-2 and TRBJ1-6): GAGVSQSPSNKVTEKGKDVELRCDPISGHTALYWYRQSLGQGLEFLIYFQGNSAPDKSGLPSDRFSAERTGGSVSTLTIQRTQQEDSAVYLCASSVGTDNSPLHFGNGTRLTVT.

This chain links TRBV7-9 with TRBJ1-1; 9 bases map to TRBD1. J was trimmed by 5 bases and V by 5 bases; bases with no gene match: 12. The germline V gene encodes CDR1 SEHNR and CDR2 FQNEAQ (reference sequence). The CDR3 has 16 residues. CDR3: CASSRPLGQGGTEAFF. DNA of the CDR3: TGTGCCAGCAGCCGCCCCCTGGGACAGGGAGGAACTGAAGCTTTCTTT.

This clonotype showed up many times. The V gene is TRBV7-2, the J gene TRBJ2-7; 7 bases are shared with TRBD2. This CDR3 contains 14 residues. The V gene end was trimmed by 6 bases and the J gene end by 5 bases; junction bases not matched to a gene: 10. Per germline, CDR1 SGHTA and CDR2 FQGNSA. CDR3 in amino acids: CASREIQRENEQYF. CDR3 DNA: TGTGCCAGCAGGGAGATCCAGCGGGAAAACGAGCAGTACTTC.